The 18 T cell receptor beta chains given below trace back to one sample, sequenced in a study of cytomegalovirus exposure and HLA in healthy donors. Primers for the PCR totalled 60 Vbeta and 13 Jbeta. The assay was immunoSEQ multiplex PCR, and TCRdb's table has in-frame clones only and misses some. The sample contains around 300,000 clones, about 87% of which appear only once. Sequencing used PBMCs. These TCRs come from a woman aged 18-30 years in good health and CMV-seronegative.

The chain joins TRBV7-6 to TRBJ1-2; 9 nucleotides line up with TRBD1. With 5 bases clipped from V and 4 bases from J, the junction kept 8 bases outside the gene matches. The CDR3 has 15 amino acids. CDR1 SGHVS and CDR2 FNYEAQ come from the germline V gene. For the CDR3, the DNA is TGTGCCAGCAGCCCCCGGACAGGGGTGGTCTATGGCTACACCTTC. It is translated as CASSPRTGVVYGYTF. The full variable domain, with the rest looked up from reference TRBV7-6 and TRBJ1-2, is GAGVSQSPRYKVTKRGQDVALRCDPISGHVSLYWYRQALGQGPEFLTYFNYEAQQDKSGLPNDRFSAERPEGSISTLTIQRTEQRDSAMYRCASSPRTGVVYGYTFGSGTRLTVV.

The V call is TRBV5-1, the J call TRBJ2-7; TRBD2 aligns across 8 bases. The junction had 8 bases not matched to a gene; V was cut back by 0 bases and J by 12 bases. This CDR3 region has 13 residues. Per the germline V gene, CDR1 is SGHRS and CDR2 is YFSETQ. CDR3 coding DNA: TGCGCCAGCAGCTTGGGAGAGCGGGGGCCCCCGTACTTC. Translation gives CASSLGERGPPYF.

V and J are TRBV6-5 and TRBJ2-3, with a weak D call TRBD1 (6 bases). The V and J ends lost 4 bases and 1 base respectively, with 15 bases between them. CDR3 length: 16 amino acids. The germline V gene encodes CDR1 MNHEY and CDR2 SVGAGI. CDR3 region: CASSFRTDGGTDTQYF. The CDR3 DNA is TGTGCCAGCAGTTTTCGGACAGATGGGGGCACAGATACGCAGTATTTT.

About this clone: The junction and the germline gene differ at one end; a read error may be behind it. The chain links TRBV14 to TRBJ2-5; D not resolved. This CDR3 has 13 residues. Germline lookup yields CDR1 SGHDN and CDR2 FVKESK. CDR3 protein: CASSQDEYFPTDF. In nucleotides, the CDR3 is TGTGCCAGCAGCCAAGATGAGTACTTCCCAACGGACTTC.

Notes on this clone: Sequence at one end of the junction differs from germline and may be a read error. This sequence joins TRBV7-9 and TRBJ1-1, with 7 positions matching TRBD1. The CDR3 is 14 residues long. The germline gives CDR1 SEHNR, CDR2 FQNEAQ (reference sequence). Here the CDR3 DNA reads TGTTCCAGCAGCTTAGGACAGGTTAACACTGAAGCTTTCTTT. As protein: CSSSLGQVNTEAFF.

This chain joins TRBV5-1 and TRBJ2-1, with D perhaps TRBD2 (6 bases). CDR3 size: 15 residues. V was pared by 0 bases and J by 4 bases, with 11 bases between. Germline CDR1 SGHRS, CDR2 YFSETQ. In nucleotides, the CDR3 is TGCGCCAGCAGCTTGGGTAGCGGAAAATACAATGAGCAGTTCTTC. Translation: CASSLGSGKYNEQFF.

The chain links TRBV2 to TRBJ2-1, with 12 bases that match TRBD2. The germline CDR1 and CDR2 sequences are SNHLY and FYNNEI. V dropped 5 bases and J dropped 7; count of bases not matched to a gene: 6. The CDR3 length is 15 residues. The DNA of the CDR3 is TGTGCCAGCAGTATACTAGCGGGGGGATCAAATGAGCAGTTCTTC. This translates into CASSILAGGSNEQFF.

A single count supports this clone. The sample carries other DNA sequences with the same CDR3. V is TRBV18 and J is TRBJ1-1; 9 bases are a match to TRBD1. CDR1 and CDR2 from the germline V gene are KGHSH and LQKENI. This CDR3 spans 13 amino acids. Trimming removed 8 bases from V and 4 bases from J; junction bases left unmatched: 5. The CDR3 spells CASDRDRVTEAFF. CDR3 sequence (DNA): TGTGCCAGCGACCGGGACAGGGTCACTGAAGCTTTCTTT.

The chain links TRBV19 to TRBJ2-1, with 9 nucleotides matching TRBD1. The CDR3 sequence is 17 residues long. Looked up from germline, CDR1 is LNHDA and CDR2 is SQIVND (reference sequence). Trimming cost V 2 bases and J 4 bases; bases outside gene matches: 9. The CDR3, as DNA: TGTGCCAGTAGTATAAAGGTCTGGACAGGGGCTTACAATGAGCAGTTCTTC. Translating gives CASSIKVWTGAYNEQFF.

The rearrangement joins TRBV5-1 to TRBJ1-1; D gene uncertain. CDR1 and CDR2 from the germline V gene are SGHRS and YFSETQ. The CDR3 length is 14 residues. Between the trimmed V and J ends, which lost 0 bases and 4 bases, there was a span of 10 bases. CDR3 protein: CASSLERVGTEAFF. Here the CDR3 DNA reads TGCGCCAGCAGCTTGGAACGGGTGGGCACTGAAGCTTTCTTT.

For this clone: At one boundary the junction diverges from the germline segment, which might be a read error. The chain couples TRBV4-2 to TRBJ2-2, with a weak D call TRBD2 (7 bases). The germline V gene encodes CDR1 LGHNA and CDR2 YNFKEQ. The CDR3 loop spans 12 amino acids. Written as DNA, the CDR3 is TGTGCCAGCAGGCAAGGGGGGGAGGAGCTGTTTTTT. This gives the protein CASRQGGEELFF.

This clone was seen once. At one end, the junction sequence differs from germline, possibly due to a read error. At the DNA level, this CDR3 is encoded by other sequences in the same sample as well. J is TRBJ1-6 and V is TRBV5-1; D is unresolved. The germline V gene has CDR1 SGHRS and CDR2 YFSETQ. This CDR3 region has 14 residues. The CDR3 nucleotides read TGCGCCAGCAGCTTGGTACAGCAAAATTCCCCCCTCCACTTT. It specifies CASSLVQQNSPLHF. Full variable domain (rest looked up from reference TRBV5-1 and TRBJ1-6): KAGVTQTPRYLIKTRGQQVTLSCSPISGHRSVSWYQQTPGQGLQFLFEYFSETQRNKGNFPGRFSGRQFSNSRSEMNVSTLELGDSALYLCASSLVQQNSPLHFGNGTRLTVT.

This rearrangement joins TRBV5-6 to TRBJ1-2; 8 bases are shared with TRBD1. In germline, CDR1 is SGHDT, CDR2 YYEEEE. The CDR3 is 18 residues long. V gave up 4 bases and J gave up 8 bases; unmatched junction bases: 22. The CDR3 sequence is CASSDIYRGVVKSSGYTF. DNA of the CDR3: TGTGCCAGCAGCGATATCTACAGGGGGGTAGTTAAATCGTCCGGCTACACCTTC.

The CDR3 sequence: CASSSAPGVSGNTIYF. In DNA, the CDR3 is TGTGCCAGCAGCTCCGCACCAGGGGTCTCTGGAAACACCATATATTTT. This chain joins TRBV5-4 and TRBJ1-3; D may be TRBD1 (6 bases). V was cut by 3 bases and J by 0 bases, with 13 bases left in between. Germline CDR1 and CDR2: SGHNT and YYREEE (reference sequence). CDR3 size: 16 residues.

The chain uses TRBV19 and TRBJ1-5; a possible D gene is TRBD1 (5 bases). Germline CDR1 is LNHDA and CDR2 is SQIVND (reference sequence). CDR3 length: 14 residues. Trimming removed 5 bases at V and 6 bases at J, with 14 bases between. The CDR3: CASSAQQGGQPQHF. CDR3 DNA sequence: TGTGCCAGTAGTGCGCAGCAGGGCGGTCAGCCCCAGCATTTT.

The CDR3 sequence is CASSLGSGGEQYF. CDR3 bases: TGTGCCAGCAGCTTGGGATCAGGAGGGGAGCAGTACTTC. The chain uses TRBV5-6 and TRBJ2-7, with D perhaps TRBD2 (6 bases). V gave up 0 bases and J gave up 7 bases, with 11 bases separating them. The germline CDR1 and CDR2 sequences are SGHDT and YYEEEE. The CDR3 runs 13 residues.

The V and J genes are TRBV5-6 and TRBJ2-3, with a possible D match to TRBD2 (6 bases). Germline values: CDR1 SGHDT, CDR2 YYEEEE. This CDR3 is 15 amino acids long. The V end was cut by 4 bases, the J end by 6 bases, with 18 bases between. The CDR3 region has the DNA TGTGCCAGCAGCCCTATGGACGGAGGGGTGGATACGCAGTATTTT. Protein: CASSPMDGGVDTQYF.

The chain links TRBV2 to TRBJ1-1, with a weak D call TRBD1 (6 bases). Germline V CDR1 and CDR2: SNHLY, FYNNEI. Trimming pared 7 bases from V and 6 bases from J, leaving 18 bases between. The CDR3 is made up of 14 amino acids. The CDR3 loop is CASTEEGERPEAFF. The CDR3 bases are TGTGCCAGCACCGAAGAGGGGGAAAGGCCTGAAGCTTTCTTT.